The 22 T cell receptor beta chains below come from one sample, sequenced in a study of vaccination and CD4 T cells after COVID-19. Treatment reported: roughly ten-day PBMC culture with coronavirus spike peptide pools or control peptides (ViraFEST assay). The Oncomine TCR Beta short-read assay was applied to DNA of cultured CD4+ T cells. TCRdb passed the PCR reads through MiXCR, listing each CDR3 protein once. The table records about 21,000 distinct CDR3 sequences, under 55% of them present only once. These receptors' targets are unknown. The material sequenced was CD4+ T cells from blood, cultured in vitro, taken before SARS-CoV-2 vaccination. These receptors all stem from a human donor who received a COVID-19 vaccine.

This clonotype was detected only a few times. The chain recombines TRBV7-8 with TRBJ2-7; tentatively, D is TRBD2 (6 bases). The length of the CDR3 is 13 residues. The V and J ends lost 1 base and 4 bases respectively, with 8 bases between them. Germline CDR1 SGHVS, CDR2 FQNEAQ. The CDR3 reads CASSLGRAYEQYF. The CDR3 DNA is TGTGCCAGCAGCTTAGGGAGGGCGTACGAGCAGTACTTC.

The rearrangement links TRBV5-1 to TRBJ2-3, with 9 nucleotides matching TRBD1. There are 16 residues in the CDR3. Germline CDR1 is SGHRS and CDR2 is YFSETQ. V lost 0 bases, J lost 1 base, and 3 bases stayed unmatched. CDR3 DNA sequence: TGCGCCAGCAGCTTGGGTGACAGGGGGGGCACAGATACGCAGTATTTT. This gives the protein CASSLGDRGGTDTQYF.

The chain is built from TRBV6-5 and TRBJ1-6; D is uncertain. CDR3 length: 15 amino acids. CDR1 is MNHEY, CDR2 SVGAGI, per germline. Trimming removed 4 bases at V and 6 bases at J, with 13 bases between. In DNA, the CDR3 is TGTGCCAGCAGTTCGCGGTTTGGGAGTAATTCACCCCTCCACTTT. It specifies CASSSRFGSNSPLHF.

The V call is TRBV7-8, the J call TRBJ2-7; 10 bases are a match to TRBD1. The CDR3 has 15 residues. The J segment lost 7 bases and the V segment lost 5 bases, leaving 11 bases of the junction unmatched. CDR1 is SGHVS and CDR2 is FQNEAQ in the germline V gene. CDR3 loop: CASSAWDRGGGEQYF. In nucleotides, the CDR3 is TGTGCCAGCAGCGCCTGGGACAGGGGTGGTGGGGAGCAGTACTTC.

The chain carries TRBV20-1 and TRBJ2-5; 10 nucleotides agree with TRBD1. The CDR3 is 13 amino acids. CDR1 DFQATT and CDR2 SNEGSKA come from the germline V gene (reference sequence). Trimming at V came to 5 bases and at J to 3 bases, leaving 3 bases not matched to a gene. CDR3 in DNA: TGCAGTGCTGGACAGGGGGGCAAAGAGACCCAGTACTTC. Translation gives CSAGQGGKETQYF.

This chain joins TRBV6-1 and TRBJ2-7, with 8 bases lining up with TRBD1. The V gene's germline CDR1 is MNHNS and CDR2 SASEGT. The V segment lost 7 bases and the J segment 2 bases; nucleotides outside the gene matches: 10. CDR3 size: 15 residues. The CDR3 sequence: CASTPTGRGPYEQYF. For the CDR3, the DNA is TGTGCCAGCACCCCCACCGGCAGGGGGCCCTACGAGCAGTACTTC.

This chain connects TRBV7-3 to TRBJ2-3; 12 bases are shared with TRBD2. This CDR3 has 18 amino acids. Trimming cost V 4 bases and J 1 base; bases outside gene matches: 9. In germline, CDR1 is SGHTA, CDR2 FQGTGA. CDR3 protein: CASSSTSGGTSGTDTQYF. The DNA of the CDR3 is TGTGCCAGCAGCTCCACTAGCGGGGGGACCTCTGGCACAGATACGCAGTATTTT.

This clonotype is labeled as medium-sized. The chain employs TRBV30 and TRBJ2-1; 9 nucleotides align to TRBD1. V lost 3 bases and J lost 11; bases outside the gene matches: 8. The germline CDR1 and CDR2 sequences are GTSNPN and SVGIG (reference sequence). This CDR3 is 13 amino acids long. CDR3 DNA: TGTGCCTGGAGACGGACAGGGGAGTTTAAGCAGTTCTTC. This sequence encodes CAWRRTGEFKQFF.

The V and J genes are TRBV6-1 and TRBJ1-1; D gene ambiguous. The germline CDR1 and CDR2 sequences are MNHNS and SASEGT. V lost 6 bases, J lost 3 bases, and 14 bases lay in between. The CDR3 is made up of 14 amino acids. The CDR3 sequence: CASRLIGQDTEAFF. CDR3 coding DNA: TGTGCCAGCAGGTTAATAGGGCAGGACACTGAAGCTTTCTTT.

This clonotype was observed a handful of times. CDR3 amino acids: CASSYPGQSHYGYTF. CDR3 coding DNA: TGTGCCAGTAGTTATCCGGGACAGAGTCACTATGGCTACACCTTC. This rearrangement joins TRBV19 to TRBJ1-2; 7 bases match TRBD1. The CDR3 totals 15 residues. V lost 5 bases and J lost 3; bases outside the gene matches: 9. From germline, CDR1 is LNHDA and CDR2 SQIVND (reference sequence).

This chain links TRBV11-3 with TRBJ2-1, with D possibly matching TRBD2 (5 bases). V was pared by 1 base and J by 5 bases, with 15 bases between. The CDR3 runs 16 residues. Germline assignment: CDR1 SGHNT and CDR2 YENEEA. The CDR3 is CASSLVFALEDNEQFF. The CDR3 region has the DNA TGTGCCAGCAGCTTAGTTTTCGCACTAGAGGACAATGAGCAGTTCTTC.

The V call is TRBV20-1, the J call TRBJ2-5; D not certain. V was clipped by 5 bases and J by 1 base, with 8 bases between them. The CDR3 has 12 amino acids. From germline, CDR1 is DFQATT and CDR2 SNEGSKA (reference sequence). The DNA of the CDR3 is TGCAGTGCTGGACCCTCCCAAGAGACCCAGTACTTC. Protein: CSAGPSQETQYF.

The chain uses TRBV7-9 and TRBJ2-3, with 8 bases that match TRBD2. Losses at the gene ends were 8 bases for V and 3 bases for J; bases not matched to a gene: 4. The CDR3 extends over 13 amino acids. The germline V gene encodes CDR1 SEHNR and CDR2 FQNEAQ (reference sequence). CDR3 bases: TGTGCCAGCTTAGCTAGCGGGACAGATACGCAGTATTTT. Encoded protein: CASLASGTDTQYF.

The chain is built from TRBV19 and TRBJ2-2; no clear D gene. CDR1 and CDR2 (germline): LNHDA, SQIVND (reference sequence). The V gene lost 6 bases and the J gene lost 1 base, with 15 bases spanning the gap. The CDR3 covers 16 residues. CDR3 sequence: CASSPREMRNTGELFF. CDR3 nucleotide sequence: TGTGCCAGTAGCCCAAGAGAAATGAGGAACACCGGGGAGCTGTTTTTT.

The CDR3 sequence is CASSFDGGTYNEQFF. The DNA for the CDR3 is TGCGCCAGCAGCTTTGACGGGGGAACCTACAATGAGCAGTTCTTC. The chain couples TRBV5-1 to TRBJ2-1; the D gene is possibly TRBD2 (6 bases). The CDR3 is made up of 15 amino acids. V was shortened by 2 bases and J by 2 bases, with 11 bases between the two germline ends. The germline V gene has CDR1 SGHRS and CDR2 YFSETQ.

The chain couples TRBV7-3 to TRBJ2-5, with 9 nucleotides matching TRBD1. Trimming at V came to 5 bases and at J to 2 bases, leaving 9 bases not matched to a gene. The CDR3 spans 16 residues. From germline, CDR1 is SGHTA and CDR2 FQGTGA. The CDR3 region is CASSLTGTGNQETQYF. CDR3 coding DNA: TGTGCCAGCAGCCTTACCGGGACAGGGAATCAAGAGACCCAGTACTTC.

The genes are TRBV19 and TRBJ2-7; D may be TRBD1 or TRBD2 (6 bases each). The germline V and J ends were trimmed by 9 bases and 1 base, with 10 bases remaining between them. CDR1 is LNHDA and CDR2 is SQIVND in the germline V gene (reference sequence). This CDR3 is 12 amino acids long. CDR3 in amino acids: CASGGRSYEQYF. The CDR3 coding sequence is TGTGCCAGCGGGGGCCGATCCTACGAGCAGTACTTC.

V and J are TRBV11-3 and TRBJ2-6; D uncertain. Trimming took off 1 base at V and 2 bases at J, with 15 bases between the two ends. CDR3 length: 18 residues. Germline V gene sequence: CDR1 SGHNT, CDR2 YENEEA. The CDR3 loop is CASSLGVGRVAGANVLTF. In nucleotides, the CDR3 is TGTGCCAGCAGCTTAGGTGTCGGGCGTGTAGCTGGGGCCAACGTCCTGACTTTC.

This clonotype was detected only a few times. The genes are TRBV2 and TRBJ2-5; the D call may be TRBD1 or TRBD2 (5 bases each). The CDR3 has 15 residues. The germline V gene has CDR1 SNHLY and CDR2 FYNNEI. V was shortened by 6 bases and J by 0 bases, with 14 bases between the two germline ends. CDR3 nucleotides: TGTGCCAGCAGGTTTGCAGGGACCTACCAAGAGACCCAGTACTTC. This sequence encodes CASRFAGTYQETQYF.

V is TRBV20-1 and J is TRBJ2-3; D is possibly TRBD1 (6 bases). From germline, CDR1 is DFQATT and CDR2 SNEGSKA (reference sequence). The CDR3 extends over 14 amino acids. The V end lost 5 bases, the J end lost 1 base, and 13 bases lay between the germline ends. The CDR3 reads CSAATGQRTDTQYF. CDR3 coding DNA: TGCAGTGCTGCTACGGGACAACGCACAGATACGCAGTATTTT.

There are a few counts of this clonotype. The chain has TRBV2 and TRBJ1-2; D ambiguous. Germline V CDR1 and CDR2: SNHLY, FYNNEI. The CDR3 extends over 14 amino acids. V dropped 4 bases and J dropped 5 bases, with 14 bases sitting between them. The CDR3 sequence is CASSGPDGSYGYTF. DNA of the CDR3: TGTGCCAGCAGTGGCCCGGACGGTAGTTATGGCTACACCTTC.

To note about this clonotype: A much larger clone lies a single base off, so this may be a read error. The chain links TRBV30 to TRBJ2-5; 8 nucleotides align to TRBD1. The CDR3 is made up of 14 amino acids. The germline V gene has CDR1 GTSNPN and CDR2 SVGIG (reference sequence). V shed 2 bases and J 5 bases; nucleotides not matched to a gene: 7. Here the CDR3 reads CAWSPRQGIETQYF. The CDR3 nucleotides read TGTGCCTGGAGTCCCAGACAGGGGATTGAGACCCAGTACTTC.